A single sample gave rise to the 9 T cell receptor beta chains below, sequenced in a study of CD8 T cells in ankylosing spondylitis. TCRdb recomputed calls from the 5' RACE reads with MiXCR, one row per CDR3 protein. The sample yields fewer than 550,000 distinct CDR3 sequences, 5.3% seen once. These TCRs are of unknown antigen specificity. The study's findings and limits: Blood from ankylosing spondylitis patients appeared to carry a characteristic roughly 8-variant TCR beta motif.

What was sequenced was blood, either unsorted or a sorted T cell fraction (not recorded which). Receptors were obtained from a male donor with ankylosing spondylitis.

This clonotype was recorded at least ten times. CDR3 protein: CASSPGTSGDEQFF. CDR3 nucleotides: TGTGCCAGCAGCCCCGGGACTAGCGGCGATGAGCAGTTCTTC. The rearrangement uses TRBV7-2 and TRBJ2-1; 11 bases agree with TRBD2. The CDR3 loop spans 14 amino acids. Trimming removed 5 bases from V and 8 bases from J; junction bases left unmatched: 5. Germline V gives CDR1 SGHTA, CDR2 FQGNSA.

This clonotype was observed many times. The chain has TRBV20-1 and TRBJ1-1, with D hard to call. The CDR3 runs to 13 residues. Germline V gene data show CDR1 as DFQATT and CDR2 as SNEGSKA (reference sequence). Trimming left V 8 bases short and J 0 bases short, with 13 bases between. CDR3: CSFRRTMNTEAFF. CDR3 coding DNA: TGCAGTTTTAGACGGACCATGAACACTGAAGCTTTCTTT.

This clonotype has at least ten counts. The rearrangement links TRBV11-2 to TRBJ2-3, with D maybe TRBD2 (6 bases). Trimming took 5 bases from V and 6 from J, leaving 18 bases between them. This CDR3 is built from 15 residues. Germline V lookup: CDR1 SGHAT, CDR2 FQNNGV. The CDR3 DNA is TGTGCCAGCAGCCCCGACGGGATTGGAGGGGATACGCAGTATTTT. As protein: CASSPDGIGGDTQYF.

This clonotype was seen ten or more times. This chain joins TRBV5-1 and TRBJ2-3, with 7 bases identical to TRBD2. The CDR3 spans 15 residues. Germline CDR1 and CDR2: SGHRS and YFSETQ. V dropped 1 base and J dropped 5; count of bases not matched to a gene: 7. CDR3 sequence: CASSLRREWLDTQYF. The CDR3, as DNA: TGCGCCAGCAGCTTGAGGCGGGAGTGGTTAGATACGCAGTATTTT.

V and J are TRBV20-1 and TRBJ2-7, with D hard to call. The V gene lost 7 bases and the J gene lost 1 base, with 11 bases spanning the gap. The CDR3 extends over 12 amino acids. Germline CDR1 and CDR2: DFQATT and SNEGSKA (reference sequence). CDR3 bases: TGCAGTGTTCCAAGTTGGTCCTACGAGCAGTACTTC. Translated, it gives CSVPSWSYEQYF.

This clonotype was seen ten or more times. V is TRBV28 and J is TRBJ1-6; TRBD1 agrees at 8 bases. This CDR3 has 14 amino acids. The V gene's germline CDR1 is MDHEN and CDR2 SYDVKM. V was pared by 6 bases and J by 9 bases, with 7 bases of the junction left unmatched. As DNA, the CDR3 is TGTGCCAGCAGGGCCGGACAGGGAGGTTCACCCCTCCACTTT. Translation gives CASRAGQGGSPLHF.

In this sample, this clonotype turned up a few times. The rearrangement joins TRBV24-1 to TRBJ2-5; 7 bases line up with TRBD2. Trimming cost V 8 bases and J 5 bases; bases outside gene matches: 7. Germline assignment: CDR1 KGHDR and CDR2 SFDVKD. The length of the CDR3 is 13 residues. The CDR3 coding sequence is TGTGCCACCATGGGAGGGCCGCGGGAGACCCAGTACTTC. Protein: CATMGGPRETQYF.

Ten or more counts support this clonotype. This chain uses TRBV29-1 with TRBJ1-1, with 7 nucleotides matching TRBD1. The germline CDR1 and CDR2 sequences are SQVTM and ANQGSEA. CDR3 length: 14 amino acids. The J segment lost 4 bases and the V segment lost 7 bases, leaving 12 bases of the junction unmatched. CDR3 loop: CSARKTGESTEAFF. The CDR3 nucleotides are TGCAGCGCCCGAAAAACAGGGGAGAGCACTGAAGCTTTCTTT. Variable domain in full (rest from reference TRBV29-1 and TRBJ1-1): SAVISQKPSRDICQRGTSLTIQCQVDSQVTMMFWYRQQPGQSLTLIATANQGSEATYESGFVIDKFPISRPNLTFSTLTVSNMSPEDSSIYLCSARKTGESTEAFFGQGTRLTVV.

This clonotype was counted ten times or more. CDR3 in DNA: TGCGCCAGCAGCTTCCTACCGGGACAGGGAGTCGGGGAGCTGTTTTTT. This codes for CASSFLPGQGVGELFF. The J gene is TRBJ2-2, the V gene TRBV4-3, with 9 bases lining up with TRBD1. CDR3 length equals 16 residues. From germline, CDR1 is LGHNA and CDR2 YSLEER. The J segment lost 7 bases and the V segment lost 5 bases, leaving 11 bases of the junction unmatched.